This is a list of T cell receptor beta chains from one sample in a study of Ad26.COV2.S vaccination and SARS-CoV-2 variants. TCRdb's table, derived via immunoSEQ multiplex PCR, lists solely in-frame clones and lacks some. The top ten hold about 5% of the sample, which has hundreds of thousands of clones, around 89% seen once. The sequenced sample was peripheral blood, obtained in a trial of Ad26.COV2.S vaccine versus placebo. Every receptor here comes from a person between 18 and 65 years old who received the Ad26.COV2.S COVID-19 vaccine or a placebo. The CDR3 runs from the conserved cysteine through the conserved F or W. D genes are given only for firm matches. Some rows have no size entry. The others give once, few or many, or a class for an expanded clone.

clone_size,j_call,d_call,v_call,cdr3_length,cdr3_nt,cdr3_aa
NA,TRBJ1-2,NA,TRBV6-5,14,TGTGCCAGCAGACCCTCCGGGGCGGGGTATGGCTACACCTTC,CASRPSGAGYGYTF
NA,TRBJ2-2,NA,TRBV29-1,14,TGCAGCGTAACCGGGACCCTCGGGGCCGGGGAGCTGTTTTTT,CSVTGTLGAGELFF
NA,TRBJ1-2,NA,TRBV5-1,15,TGCGCCAGCAGCTTGGGTTCAGGGGCACTCTATGGCTACACCTTC,CASSLGSGALYGYTF
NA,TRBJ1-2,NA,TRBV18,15,TGTGCCAGCTCACCCCGGGCAGGGCTCAACTATGGCTACACCTTC,CASSPRAGLNYGYTF
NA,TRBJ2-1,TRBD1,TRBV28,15,TGTGCCAGCAGTTACCGGGACAGGGGATACAATGAGCAGTTCTTC,CASSYRDRGYNEQFF
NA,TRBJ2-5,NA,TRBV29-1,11,TGCAGCGTTGAAGGCGGAGAGACCCAGTACTTC,CSVEGGETQYF
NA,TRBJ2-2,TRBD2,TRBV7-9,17,TGTGCCAGCAGCTTAAGAGCGGGAGAGGGAAACACCGGGGAGCTGTTTTTT,CASSLRAGEGNTGELFF
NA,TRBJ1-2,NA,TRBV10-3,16,TGTGCCATCAGTGAGCCAATGTCGGAAAATAACTATGGCTACACCTTC,CAISEPMSENNYGYTF
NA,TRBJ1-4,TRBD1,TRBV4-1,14,TGCGCCAGCAGCCAAGCCCAGGGGGTTGAAAAACTGTTTTTT,CASSQAQGVEKLFF
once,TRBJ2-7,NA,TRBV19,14,TGTGCCAGTAGTATAGCCCAGCACTCCTACGAGCAGTACTTC,CASSIAQHSYEQYF
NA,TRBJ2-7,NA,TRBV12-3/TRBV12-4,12,TGTGCCAGCAGAAATACTAGTTACGAGCAGTACTTC,CASRNTSYEQYF
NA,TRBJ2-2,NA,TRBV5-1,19,TGCGCCAGCAGCTTGTATTATCCGGGCGTACAGAAGAACACCGGGGAGCTGTTTTTT,CASSLYYPGVQKNTGELFF
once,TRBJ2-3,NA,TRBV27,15,TGTGCCAGCAGTTACACTGTAACTAGCACAGATACGCAGTATTTT,CASSYTVTSTDTQYF
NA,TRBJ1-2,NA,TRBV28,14,TGTGCCAGCAGTTTACCAACAGGGAAAACTGGCTACACCTTC,CASSLPTGKTGYTF